The 2 T cell receptor beta chains in this list originate from one sample, sequenced in a study of T cells in localized non-small cell lung cancer. TCRdb keeps only in-frame clones here, not all; method: immunoSEQ multiplex PCR. The table has 8,500 to 13,000 clones, roughly 77% seen once. This specimen consisted of peripheral blood, obtained before any cancer treatment. All receptors come from a male donor at least 60 years old with stage I lung adenocarcinoma.

This clone was found once. The CDR3 region has the DNA TGTGCCAGCAGCGTAAGTGTGGGGAGCACAGATACGCAGTATTTT. Protein sequence: CASSVSVGSTDTQYF. This chain joins TRBV9 and TRBJ2-3; D unclear. The CDR3 length is 15 residues. CDR1 SGDLS and CDR2 YYNGEE come from the germline V gene. Trimming shortened V by 1 base and J by 0 bases, and 9 bases separated the two germline ends.

The rearrangement uses TRBV2 and TRBJ2-2, with TRBD1 matching 8 bases. This CDR3 region has 14 residues. CDR1 and CDR2 from the germline V gene are SNHLY and FYNNEI. With 11 bases clipped from V and 1 base from J, the junction kept 6 bases outside the gene matches. This CDR3 reads CADRTGLNTGELFF. Here the CDR3 DNA reads TGTGCCGACAGGACAGGGCTGAACACCGGGGAGCTGTTTTTT.